The sequence of this T cell receptor (beta chain) was determined in a study of naive and memory T cell subsets. An oligonucleotide containing a UMI was ligated to the 3' end of TCR cDNA. Unsorted total RNA, about 1 to 1000 ng, was DNase treated before reverse transcription. There are a few counts of this clonotype. Ligated cDNA underwent four rounds of PCR with nested alpha and beta constant region primers and SP2. For blood and skin samples, reverse transcription used TCR alpha and beta constant primers. MiXCR, applied by TCRdb to the 5' RACE reads, yields one record per CDR3 protein. This repertoire shows fewer than 40,000 distinct CDR3 sequences, 16% found once; its top ten account for roughly 2.6%. This CDR3 region has 14 residues. V dropped 7 bases and J dropped 0 bases, with 14 bases sitting between them. Germline CDR1 is SGHRS and CDR2 is YFSETQ.

This chain links TRBV5-1 with TRBJ2-7; D is uncertain. The sequence was collected from a female donor in good health. CDR3 coding DNA: TGCGCCAGCGAAGCCGGGCCTCTCTCCTACGAGCAGTACTTC. Residues: CASEAGPLSYEQYF.